This TCR beta chain was captured in a study of T cell responses to AZD1222 COVID-19 vaccine. For the study at large: Recipients boosted at about 4 weeks or about 12 weeks are pooled.

Study-wide results and limits: Vaccine-associated CD4 TCRs spanned spike, dominant at 160-218 and 743-854.

Generated by immunoSEQ multiplex PCR, the TCRdb table keeps only in-frame clones and is missing some. Among about 100,000 clones, roughly 89% were seen once, and the ten largest hold approximately 15%. This CDR3 is built from 12 residues. CDR1 is LGHDT, CDR2 YNNKEL, per germline (reference sequence). Trimming removed 2 bases at V and 5 bases at J, with 4 bases between. This clone appeared a single time. The antigen is not known. The chain joins TRBV3-1 (or the pseudogene TRBV3-2) to TRBJ1-5; D is unresolved. This TCR was sampled from an adult in good health. The material sequenced was peripheral blood, taken on day 0 of AZD1222 vaccination. DNA of the CDR3: TGTGCCAGCAGCCAACAAGATCAGCCCCAGCATTTT. It yields the protein CASSQQDQPQHF.